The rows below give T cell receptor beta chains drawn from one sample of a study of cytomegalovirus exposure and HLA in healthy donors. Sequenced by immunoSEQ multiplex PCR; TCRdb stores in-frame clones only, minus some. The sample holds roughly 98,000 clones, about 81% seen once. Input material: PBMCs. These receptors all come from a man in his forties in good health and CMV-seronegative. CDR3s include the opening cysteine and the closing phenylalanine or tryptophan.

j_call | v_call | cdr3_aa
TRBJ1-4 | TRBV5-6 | CASSFQRDRGGQGDEKLFF
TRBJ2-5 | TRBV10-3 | CAISEGTGPETQYF
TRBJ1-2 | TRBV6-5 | CASSPTGTHYGYTF
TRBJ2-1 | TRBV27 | CGARSYNEQFF
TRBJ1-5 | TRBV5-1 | CASSLGSGQPQHF
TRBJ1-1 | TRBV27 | CASSFLTGEGNTEAFF
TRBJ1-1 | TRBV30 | CAWSDRTGNTEAFF
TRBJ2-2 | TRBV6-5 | CASWTGGTGELFF
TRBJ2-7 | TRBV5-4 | CASSLVWGQSNEQYF
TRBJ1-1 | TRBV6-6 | CASSPPEAGTEAFF
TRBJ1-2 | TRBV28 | CASSLFSNYGYTF
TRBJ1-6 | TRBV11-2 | CASSEVTGQNSPLHF
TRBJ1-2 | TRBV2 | CASSRIGGTGNNYGYTF
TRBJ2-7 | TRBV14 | CASSQVQGAGEQYF
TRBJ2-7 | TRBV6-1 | CASSAPGSSYEQYF
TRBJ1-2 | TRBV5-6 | CASSLGSGYGYTF
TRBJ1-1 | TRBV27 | CASSSLGQGNTEAFF
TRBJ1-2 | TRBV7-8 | CASSYDRAAYGYTF
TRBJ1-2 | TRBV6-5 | CASSLDRGGYTF
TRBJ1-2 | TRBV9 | CASSADRNYGYTF
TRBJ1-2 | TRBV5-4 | CASSLVGGNYGYTF
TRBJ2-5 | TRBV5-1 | CASTRWGGEGETQYF
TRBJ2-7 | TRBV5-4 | CASSLQGLSYEQYF
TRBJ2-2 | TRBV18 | CASSPLSGELFF
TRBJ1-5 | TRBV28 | CASSQTGGGQPQHF
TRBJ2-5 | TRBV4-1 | CASSSTSGVDKYF
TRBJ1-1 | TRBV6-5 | CASRNGDSQKAFF
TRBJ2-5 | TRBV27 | CASMLVGAGETQYF
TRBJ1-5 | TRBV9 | CASSAAGNQPQHF
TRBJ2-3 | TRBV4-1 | CASRPTSGGSDTQYF
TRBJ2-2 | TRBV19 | CASSSAGELFF
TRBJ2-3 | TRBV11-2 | CASSLAQRLTDTQYF
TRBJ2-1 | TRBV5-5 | CASSWAFQNSYNEQFF
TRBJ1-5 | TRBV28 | CASSLAGPAGNQPQHF
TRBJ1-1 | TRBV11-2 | CASSLDRAGTEAFF
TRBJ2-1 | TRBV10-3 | CASGVAYNEQFF
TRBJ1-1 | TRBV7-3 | CASSRYPTGRGNTEAFF
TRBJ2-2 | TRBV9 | CASSVGVTNTGELFF
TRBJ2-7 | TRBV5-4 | CASSVGQGHYEQYF
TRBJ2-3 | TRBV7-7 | CASSGGTSGGTDTQYF
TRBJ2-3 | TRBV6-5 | CASSRDSGDTQYF
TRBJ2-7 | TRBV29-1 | CSVAGSGQGIGEQYF
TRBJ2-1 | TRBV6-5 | CASSYSIMDEQFF
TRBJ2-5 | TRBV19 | CASSIGQGRQETQYF
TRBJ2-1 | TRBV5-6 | CASSYAGPGDNEQFF
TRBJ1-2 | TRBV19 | CASSINRVWGYTF
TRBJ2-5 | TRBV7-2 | CASSGLLAGVTETQYF
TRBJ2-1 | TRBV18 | CASSPRDSRQFF
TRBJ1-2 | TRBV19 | CASSIRTNPNYGYTF
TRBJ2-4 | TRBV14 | CASSQAGSKNIQYF
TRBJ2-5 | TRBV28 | CASSLPLTNKETQYF
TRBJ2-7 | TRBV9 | CASSEAGTGFFEQYF
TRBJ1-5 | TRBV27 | CASRLTGYLNQPQHF
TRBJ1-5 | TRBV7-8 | CASSPSGDRGWSQPQHF
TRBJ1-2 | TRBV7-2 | CASSRDGAGARYGYTF
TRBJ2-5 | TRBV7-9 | CASSQPGRGETQYF
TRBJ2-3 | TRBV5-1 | CASSLVASGGAVSDTQYF
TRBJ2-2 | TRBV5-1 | CASSLELGRVAGELFF
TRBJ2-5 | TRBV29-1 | CSGTGGADKYF